This T cell receptor (beta chain) derives from a study of cytomegalovirus exposure and HLA in healthy donors. At the level of the study: Among several hundred genotyped donors, 80% to 90% fell in the Caucasian-associated ancestry cluster. Study-wide results and caveats: Among the CMV-associated chains, three were confirmed in vitro as specific for CMV antigens.

A multiplex PCR was run with 60 Vbeta primers and 13 Jbeta primers. The assay was immunoSEQ multiplex PCR, and TCRdb's table has in-frame clones only and misses some. The sample has about 190,000 clones; about four fifths are singletons. This clone came up once. Its specificity is unknown. The specimen sequenced was PBMCs. This TCR was recovered from a man between 40 and 49 years old in good health and CMV-seropositive.

The DNA for the CDR3 is TGTGCCAGCAGCCTGACGGGACTCAAAAACATTCAGTACTTC. Protein: CASSLTGLKNIQYF. The chain links TRBV27 to TRBJ2-4; D possibly corresponds to TRBD2 (6 bases). V dropped 6 bases and J dropped 3 bases, with 12 bases sitting between them. CDR1 and CDR2 from the germline V gene are MNHEY and SMNVEV (reference sequence). The CDR3 is 14 amino acids.